The next 22 T cell receptor beta chains were all read from a single sample in a study of cytomegalovirus exposure and HLA in healthy donors. Researchers ran the PCR with 60 Vbeta and 13 Jbeta primers. The repertoire was sequenced with immunoSEQ multiplex PCR; TCRdb's copy has only in-frame clones and lacks some. The sample carries about 150,000 clones, around 83% recorded once. Sequencing was done on a sample of PBMCs. These receptors all come from a young woman in good health and CMV-seronegative.

The V and J genes are TRBV5-4 and TRBJ1-3; no clear D gene. V dropped 0 bases and J dropped 2 bases, with 12 bases sitting between them. This CDR3 comprises 16 residues. CDR1 SGHNT and CDR2 YYREEE come from the germline V gene (reference sequence). For the CDR3, the DNA is TGTGCCAGCAGCTTGGATGGAGGGAGTGCTGGAAACACCATATATTTT. Translated: CASSLDGGSAGNTIYF.

This chain connects TRBV9 to TRBJ2-3, with TRBD2 identical over 7 bases. Germline V lookup: CDR1 SGDLS, CDR2 YYNGEE. This CDR3 has 16 amino acids. V lost 0 bases, J lost 2 bases, and 6 bases stayed unmatched. The CDR3 DNA is TGTGCCAGCAGCGTAGGCCTAGCGGTAAACACAGATACGCAGTATTTT. It codes for CASSVGLAVNTDTQYF.

The chain couples TRBV7-9 to TRBJ2-5, with D possibly matching TRBD1 (5 bases). CDR1 and CDR2 (germline): SEHNR, FQNEAQ (reference sequence). This CDR3 region has 15 residues. V lost 5 bases, J lost 2 bases, and 15 bases lay in between. The CDR3 DNA is TGTGCCAGCAGCCTTAGGGGCGGAGTTCAAGAGACCCAGTACTTC. Translation: CASSLRGGVQETQYF.

The V call is TRBV18, the J call TRBJ1-4; 7 bases are a match to TRBD1. Germline V CDR1 and CDR2: KGHSH, LQKENI. The V and J ends lost 3 bases and 7 bases, in that order; junction bases with no gene match: 2. The CDR3 runs 13 residues. The CDR3 region is CASSPAGGEKLFF. The CDR3 nucleotides are TGTGCCAGCTCACCGGCAGGGGGTGAAAAACTGTTTTTT.

This chain links TRBV28 with TRBJ2-3, with D perhaps TRBD2 (6 bases). CDR1 is MDHEN and CDR2 is SYDVKM in the germline V gene. V lost 3 bases to trimming and J lost 5 bases, with 12 bases between them. The CDR3 covers 14 residues. This chain's CDR3 is CASSFTGVGDTQYF. The CDR3 nucleotides read TGTGCCAGCAGTTTTACGGGAGTAGGAGATACGCAGTATTTT. The entire variable domain, with the rest obtained from reference TRBV28 and TRBJ2-3, is as follows: DVKVTQSSRYLVKRTGEKVFLECVQDMDHENMFWYRQDPGLGLRLIYFSYDVKMKEKGDIPEGYSVSREKKERFSLILESASTNQTSMYLCASSFTGVGDTQYFGPGTRLTVL.

The rearrangement links TRBV28 to TRBJ2-3; 8 bases match TRBD2. This CDR3 region has 15 residues. Looked up from germline, CDR1 is MDHEN and CDR2 is SYDVKM. The trim removed 3 bases at V and 2 bases at J, leaving 4 bases unmatched. The DNA for the CDR3 is TGTGCCAGCAGTTTTGATAGCGGGAACACAGATACGCAGTATTTT. Its protein product is CASSFDSGNTDTQYF.

This clone has just one count. Its ends do not fully match the called genes, so a read error is possible. The rearrangement links TRBV5-1 to TRBJ1-2; 8 bases match TRBD1. The CDR3 runs to 15 residues. Per the germline V gene, CDR1 is SGHRS and CDR2 is YFSETQ. This CDR3 is CVSSSTDRVVGGYTF. The CDR3 DNA sequence: TGCGTCAGCAGCTCCACGGACAGGGTGGTTGGTGGCTACACCTTC.

This rearrangement joins TRBV5-1 to TRBJ1-2, with D perhaps TRBD1 (5 bases). The CDR3 has 15 residues. Germline V gene sequence: CDR1 SGHRS, CDR2 YFSETQ. V lost 4 bases and J lost 0, with 13 bases in between. CDR3 sequence: CASSPREGPNYGYTF. The CDR3 region has the DNA TGCGCCAGCAGCCCCCGGGAGGGACCTAACTATGGCTACACCTTC.

Written as DNA, the CDR3 is TGTGCCAGCAGCTTGGAGGGGAGCTCCTACAATGAGCAGTTCTTC. Its translation: CASSLEGSSYNEQFF. The chain carries TRBV11-2 and TRBJ2-1; the D gene is possibly TRBD2 (6 bases). The ends were cut back, 3 bases at V and 0 bases at J, with 9 bases in the middle. CDR1 and CDR2 from the germline V gene are SGHAT and FQNNGV. The length of the CDR3 is 15 residues.

CDR3 in amino acids: CASSCRCWGGVYTQYF. CDR3 sequence (DNA): TGTGCCAGCAGCTGCCGGTGTTGGGGGGGGGTGTATACGCAGTATTTT. The chain employs TRBV5-6 and TRBJ2-3; 7 bases align to TRBD2. The CDR3 is 16 amino acids. From germline, CDR1 is SGHDT and CDR2 YYEEEE. V was clipped by 3 bases and J by 7 bases; unmatched bases: 14.

The chain has TRBV9 and TRBJ2-5; the match to TRBD2 covers 8 bases. CDR1 and CDR2 from the germline V gene are SGDLS and YYNGEE. CDR3 length: 15 residues. Losses at the gene ends were 0 bases for V and 6 bases for J; bases not matched to a gene: 7. DNA for the CDR3: TGTGCCAGCAGCGTAGGTCCAAGCGGGGGTCAGACCCAGTACTTC. Encoded protein: CASSVGPSGGQTQYF.

This clone was seen a handful of times. The genes are TRBV4-3 and TRBJ1-5; D is possibly TRBD1 (5 bases). The CDR3 runs to 17 residues. The germline gives CDR1 LGHNA, CDR2 YSLEER. The V and J ends lost 2 bases and 7 bases respectively, with 21 bases between them. The CDR3 loop reads CASSQRLKGQGEQPQHF. DNA of the CDR3: TGCGCCAGCAGCCAAAGGCTCAAAGGGCAGGGCGAACAGCCCCAGCATTTT.

V is TRBV29-1 and J is TRBJ2-6; perhaps TRBD2 as D (5 bases). The germline V gene encodes CDR1 SQVTM and CDR2 ANQGSEA. CDR3 length equals 17 residues. V lost 2 bases to trimming and J lost 2 bases, with 16 bases between them. The CDR3 reads CSVETRRAEAGANVLTF. The CDR3 DNA sequence: TGCAGCGTTGAAACCCGGCGGGCGGAAGCTGGGGCCAACGTCCTGACTTTC.

Turning to this clone: The junction shows a germline mismatch at one end, possibly a read error. CDR3 protein: CATSPRSGTPSF. CDR3 in DNA: TGTGCCACCAGCCCTCGATCCGGGACACCATCCTTC. The chain carries TRBV15 and TRBJ1-2; D perhaps matches TRBD1 (6 bases). CDR1 LNHNV and CDR2 YYDKDF come from the germline V gene (reference sequence). This CDR3 is built from 12 residues.

The V call is TRBV7-9, the J call TRBJ2-1; possibly TRBD2 for D (6 bases). The CDR3 has 19 amino acids. The germline V gene encodes CDR1 SEHNR and CDR2 FQNEAQ (reference sequence). V was clipped by 4 bases and J by 8 bases, with 30 bases between them. The CDR3 protein is CASSSPPRSAGGGLHEQFF. CDR3 bases: TGTGCCAGCAGCTCCCCCCCGAGATCAGCGGGCGGAGGCCTTCATGAGCAGTTCTTC.

The chain is built from TRBV10-3 and TRBJ2-5; the match to TRBD2 covers 10 bases. Losses at the gene ends were 6 bases for V and 4 bases for J; bases not matched to a gene: 8. The germline V gene encodes CDR1 ENHRY and CDR2 SYGVKD. The CDR3 loop spans 15 amino acids. CDR3 coding DNA: TGTGCCATCAGCCCGAGCGGGGGGGCCGGAGAGACCCAGTACTTC. Translated: CAISPSGGAGETQYF.

The V call is TRBV5-1, the J call TRBJ2-1; 11 nucleotides agree with TRBD1. Germline V CDR1 and CDR2: SGHRS, YFSETQ. The trim removed 5 bases at V and 1 base at J, leaving 2 bases unmatched. The CDR3 is 15 amino acids. The CDR3 region is CASRGTGGSYNEQFF. The CDR3 nucleotides read TGCGCCAGCAGGGGGACAGGGGGGTCCTACAATGAGCAGTTCTTC.

The chain links TRBV7-9 to TRBJ2-2; 8 positions match TRBD2. The germline CDR1 and CDR2 sequences are SEHNR and FQNEAQ (reference sequence). The CDR3 totals 15 residues. V lost 0 bases and J lost 7; bases outside the gene matches: 4. CDR3 amino acids: CASSLARGAGGELFF. In nucleotides, the CDR3 is TGTGCCAGCAGCTTAGCGCGGGGGGCTGGCGGGGAGCTGTTTTTT. The full variable domain, completed using reference TRBV7-9 and TRBJ2-2, is DTGVSQNPRHKITKRGQNVTFRCDPISEHNRLYWYRQTLGQGPEFLTYFQNEAQLEKSRLLSDRFSAERPKGSFSTLEIQRTEQGDSAMYLCASSLARGAGGELFFGEGSRLTVL.

This chain links TRBV11-2 with TRBJ2-1; TRBD2 matches at 9 bases. Germline V CDR1 and CDR2: SGHAT, FQNNGV. This CDR3 has 18 amino acids. The junction had 12 bases not matched to a gene; V was cut back by 4 bases and J by 2 bases. The DNA of the CDR3 is TGTGCCAGCAGCTCTAGAGGGGGGTTAGCGGGGGCCTACAATGAGCAGTTCTTC. Protein product: CASSSRGGLAGAYNEQFF.

The CDR3 nucleotides are TGTGCCAGCGGACAGGCTCCCCCTGGCTACACCTTC. This gives the protein CASGQAPPGYTF. The V gene is TRBV2, the J gene TRBJ1-2, with 7 bases fitting TRBD1. The V gene's germline CDR1 is SNHLY and CDR2 FYNNEI. The CDR3 is 12 residues long. J gave up 7 bases and V 8 bases, and 7 bases lay outside the gene matches.

The chain recombines TRBV5-6 with TRBJ2-7; maybe TRBD2 (6 bases). Trimming left V 2 bases short and J 3 bases short, with 21 bases between. CDR1 is SGHDT and CDR2 is YYEEEE in the germline V gene. CDR3 length: 17 amino acids. The CDR3 region is CASSFRSARRGIYEQYF. The CDR3 nucleotides read TGTGCCAGCAGCTTTCGGTCTGCTCGACGGGGGATCTACGAGCAGTACTTC.

The chain couples TRBV6-5 to TRBJ2-7; D remains ambiguous. Germline loops: CDR1 MNHEY, CDR2 SVGAGI. This CDR3 comprises 14 residues. Trimming left V 8 bases short and J 3 bases short, with 17 bases between. This chain's CDR3 is CASRGESNLYEQYF. CDR3 nucleotide sequence: TGTGCCAGCCGAGGAGAGTCGAACCTCTACGAGCAGTACTTC.